This TCR beta chain was sequenced during a study of regulatory T cells in long-lasting Graves disease. Study summary: Duration of antithyroid drug therapy among newly diagnosed Graves' patients was under 3 months.

The sample holds a few counts of this clonotype. CDR3-region Arm-PCR and iRepertoire HTBI primers produced the TCR beta libraries. TCRdb re-called the multiplex PCR reads with MiXCR, one entry per CDR3 protein. The table records a few hundred thousand distinct CDR3 sequences, about 14% of them present only once. Described time point: newly diagnosed GD, antithyroid drugs for less than 3 months. RNA extracted from PBMCs served as the sequencing template. These data also formed part of another study, on T cells in Graves' hyperthyroidism and ophthalmopathy. That work adds: Most expanded thyroid clonotypes above 0.001 also appeared in blood.

Specimen: peripheral blood mononuclear cells (PBMCs), collected at new diagnosis, from a patient treated with antithyroid drugs. The TCR originated in a man aged 25-45 years with Graves disease.

The CDR3 protein is CASSGPGAGEQYF. CDR3 nucleotides: TGTGCCAGCTCCGGCCCCGGAGCAGGCGAGCAGTACTTC. The V call is TRBV18, the J call TRBJ2-7, with D unresolved. Germline V gives CDR1 KGHSH, CDR2 LQKENI. Deletions cut 6 bases from V and 6 bases from J, with 15 bases between. The CDR3 totals 13 residues.